These 8 T cell receptor beta chains share one sample of origin, sequenced in a study of CD8 T cells in ankylosing spondylitis. From the 5' RACE reads, TCRdb called clonotypes with MiXCR, one entry per CDR3 protein. The table lists about 390,000 distinct CDR3 sequences, around 22% of them singletons, with roughly 16% in the top ten. These receptors have no identified antigens. Study-level points and caveats: One TCR beta motif, made up of several highly homologous variants, appeared characteristic of ankylosing spondylitis blood.

The source material was blood, either unsorted or a sorted T cell fraction (not recorded which). These TCRs come from a male donor with ankylosing spondylitis.

Only a few counts were recorded for this clonotype. This sequence joins TRBV6-1 and TRBJ2-3, with 9 bases aligning to TRBD2. There are 15 residues in the CDR3. Germline CDR1 MNHNS, CDR2 SASEGT. Trimming cost V 7 bases and J 2 bases; bases outside gene matches: 7. The CDR3 DNA is TGTGCCAGCAAGATAGCGGGAGAATACACAGATACGCAGTATTTT. It yields the protein CASKIAGEYTDTQYF.

The chain is built from TRBV14 and TRBJ2-3; D gene unclear. V was clipped by 2 bases and J by 2 bases, with 8 bases between them. In germline, CDR1 is SGHDN, CDR2 FVKESK. The CDR3 has 14 residues. The CDR3 bases are TGTGCCAGCAGCCAAATGGTCTACACAGATACGCAGTATTTT. Amino acids: CASSQMVYTDTQYF.

This clonotype was seen more than once but under ten times. The V gene is TRBV6-5, the J gene TRBJ1-5; D perhaps matches TRBD1 (6 bases). The CDR3 contains 15 residues. V was cut by 0 bases and J by 3 bases, with 9 bases left in between. The germline CDR1 and CDR2 sequences are MNHEY and SVGAGI. Here the CDR3 reads CASSYSSGVNQPQHF. For the CDR3, the DNA is TGTGCCAGCAGTTACTCTTCAGGGGTCAATCAGCCCCAGCATTTT.

This clonotype appeared a few times. The chain's CDR3 is CSARVQYGYTF. The CDR3 DNA follows: TGCAGTGCTAGAGTCCAATATGGCTACACCTTC. The chain links TRBV20-1 to TRBJ1-2; D not certain. CDR1 and CDR2 from the germline V gene are DFQATT and SNEGSKA (reference sequence). V lost 1 base, J lost 5 bases, and 5 bases lay in between. This CDR3 has 11 residues.

The chain employs TRBV7-9 and TRBJ2-3; maybe TRBD1 (6 bases). The V gene lost 6 bases and the J gene lost 0 bases, with 13 bases spanning the gap. CDR3 length: 15 amino acids. Germline lookup yields CDR1 SEHNR and CDR2 FQNEAQ (reference sequence). CDR3 in DNA: TGTGCCAGCAGTTGGAACAGGGTTAGCACAGATACGCAGTATTTT. Protein product: CASSWNRVSTDTQYF.

J is TRBJ2-2 and V is TRBV20-1; a weak D match, TRBD2 (6 bases). Germline values: CDR1 DFQATT, CDR2 SNEGSKA (reference sequence). V gave up 6 bases and J gave up 6 bases, with 20 bases separating them. This CDR3 contains 15 residues. The CDR3: CSATPGGSSAGELFF. The CDR3 bases are TGCAGTGCAACTCCAGGAGGGAGTTCGGCCGGGGAGCTGTTTTTT.

This clonotype has a single count. The chain employs TRBV2 and TRBJ1-5; 8 bases fit TRBD1. This CDR3 comprises 13 residues. Germline CDR1 reads SNHLY; CDR2 reads FYNNEI. With 6 bases clipped from V and 7 bases from J, the junction kept 5 bases outside the gene matches. The CDR3 sequence: CASSGQGGQPQHF. The CDR3 DNA reads TGTGCCAGCAGCGGACAGGGAGGGCAGCCCCAGCATTTT.

J is TRBJ1-1 and V is TRBV5-1; D is undetermined. Trimming left V 4 bases short and J 2 bases short, with 15 bases between. CDR1 is SGHRS, CDR2 YFSETQ, per germline. This CDR3 is 15 amino acids long. The DNA of the CDR3 is TGCGCCAGCAGCGTAGGAAATTTGGGCAACACTGAAGCTTTCTTT. Its protein product is CASSVGNLGNTEAFF. The whole variable domain, filled in from reference TRBV5-1 and TRBJ1-1, reads KAGVTQTPRYLIKTRGQQVTLSCSPISGHRSVSWYQQTPGQGLQFLFEYFSETQRNKGNFPGRFSGRQFSNSRSEMNVSTLELGDSALYLCASSVGNLGNTEAFFGQGTRLTVV.